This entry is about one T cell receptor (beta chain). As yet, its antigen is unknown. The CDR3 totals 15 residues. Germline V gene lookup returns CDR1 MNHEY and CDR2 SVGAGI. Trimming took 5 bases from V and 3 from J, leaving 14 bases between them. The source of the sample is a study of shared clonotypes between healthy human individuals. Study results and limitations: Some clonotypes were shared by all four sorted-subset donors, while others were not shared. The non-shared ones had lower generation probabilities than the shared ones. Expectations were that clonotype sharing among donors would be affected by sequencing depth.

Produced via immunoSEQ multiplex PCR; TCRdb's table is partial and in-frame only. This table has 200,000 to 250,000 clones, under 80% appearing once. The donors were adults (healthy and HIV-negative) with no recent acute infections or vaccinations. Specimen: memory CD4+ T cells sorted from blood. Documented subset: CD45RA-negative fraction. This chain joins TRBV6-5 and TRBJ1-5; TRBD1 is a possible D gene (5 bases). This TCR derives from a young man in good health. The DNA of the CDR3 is TGTGCCAGCAGTACATTAGACAGCTACAATCAGCCCCAGCATTTT. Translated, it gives CASSTLDSYNQPQHF.